The text below deals with one T cell receptor beta chain. The record originates from a study of memory CD4+ T cells and cytomegalovirus serostatus. Study-wide background: Healthy Belgian adult donors included under ten CMV-positive and 24 CMV-negative people.

CDR3 length equals 15 residues. The germline CDR1 and CDR2 sequences are SGHRS and YFSETQ. V shed 4 bases and J shed 4 bases, with 14 bases lying between them. Single viable CD3+CD4+CD8-CD45RO+ cells were sorted as the memory CD4+ T cells. Total CD4+ T cells were enriched by CD4 positive selection. Repertoires were generated with immunoSEQ multiplex PCR, while TCRdb's copy carries only in-frame clones and drops some. The data hold more than 45,000 clones, with approximately 78% observed a single time. The genes are TRBV5-1 and TRBJ2-2; D may match TRBD1 or TRBD2 (5 bases each). This TCR derives from an adult in good health and CMV-seronegative. The sample consisted of memory CD4+ T cells from blood. The CDR3 DNA reads as TGCGCCAGCAGCGTGGCCGGGACGAGCACCGGGGAGCTGTTTTTT. It encodes CASSVAGTSTGELFF.